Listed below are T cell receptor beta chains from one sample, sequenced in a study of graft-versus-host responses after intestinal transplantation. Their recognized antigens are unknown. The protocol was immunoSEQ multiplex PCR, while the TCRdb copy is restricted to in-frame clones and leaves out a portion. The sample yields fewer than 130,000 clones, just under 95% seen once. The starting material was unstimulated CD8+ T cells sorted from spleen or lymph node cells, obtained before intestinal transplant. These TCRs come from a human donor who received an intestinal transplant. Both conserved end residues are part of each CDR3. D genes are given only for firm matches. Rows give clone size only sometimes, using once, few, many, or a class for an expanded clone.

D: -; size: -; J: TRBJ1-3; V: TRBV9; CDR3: CASSQDGDRSSGNTIYF; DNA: TGTGCCAGCAGCCAGGACGGGGACCGGAGCTCTGGAAACACCATATATTTT
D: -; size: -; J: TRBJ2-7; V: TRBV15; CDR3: CATSRDLGLSSYEQYF; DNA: TGTGCCACCAGCAGAGATCTCGGACTCAGCTCCTACGAGCAGTACTTC
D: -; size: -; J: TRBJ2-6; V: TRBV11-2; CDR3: CASTLPWANVLTF; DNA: TGTGCCAGCACCTTACCTTGGGCCAACGTCCTGACTTTC
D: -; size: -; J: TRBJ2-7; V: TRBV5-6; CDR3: CASSLVVDYEQYF; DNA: TGTGCCAGCAGCTTGGTAGTGGACTACGAGCAGTACTTC
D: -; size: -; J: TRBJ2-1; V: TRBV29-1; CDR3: CSVAGVGIAVNEQFF; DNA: TGCAGCGTTGCGGGGGTCGGGATAGCTGTCAATGAGCAGTTCTTC
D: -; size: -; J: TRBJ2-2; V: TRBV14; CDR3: CASSQDWAANTGELFF; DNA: TGTGCCAGCAGCCAAGATTGGGCTGCGAACACCGGGGAGCTGTTTTTT
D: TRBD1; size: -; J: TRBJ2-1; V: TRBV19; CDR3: CASSMGQSNEQFF; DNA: TGTGCCAGTAGTATGGGACAGTCCAATGAGCAGTTCTTC
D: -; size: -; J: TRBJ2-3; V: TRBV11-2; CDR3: CASSFWGDPDTQYF; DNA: TGTGCCAGCAGCTTCTGGGGGGACCCAGATACGCAGTATTTT
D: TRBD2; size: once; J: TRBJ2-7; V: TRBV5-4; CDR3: CASSQRGEGHEQYF; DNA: TGTGCCAGCAGCCAGCGGGGCGAAGGGCACGAGCAGTACTTC
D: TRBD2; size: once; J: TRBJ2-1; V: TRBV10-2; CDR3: CASSERELSEQFF; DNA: TGCGCCAGCAGCGAGCGGGAGTTAAGTGAGCAGTTCTTC
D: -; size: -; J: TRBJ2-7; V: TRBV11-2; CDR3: CASSSIYEQYF; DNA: TGTGCCAGCAGCTCCATCTACGAGCAGTACTTC
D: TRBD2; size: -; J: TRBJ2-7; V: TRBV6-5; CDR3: CASSVLAVTYEQYF; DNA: TGTGCCAGCAGTGTACTAGCGGTTACCTACGAGCAGTACTTC
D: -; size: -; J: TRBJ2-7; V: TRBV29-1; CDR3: CSVGSGNSYEQYF; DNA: TGCAGCGTTGGAAGCGGAAACTCCTACGAGCAGTACTTC
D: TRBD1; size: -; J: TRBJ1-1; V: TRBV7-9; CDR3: CASSPGGVTEAFF; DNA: TGTGCCAGCAGCCCAGGGGGCGTCACTGAAGCTTTCTTT
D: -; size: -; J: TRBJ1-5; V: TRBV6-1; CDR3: CASSDKAQGYSNQPQHF; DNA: TGTGCCAGCAGTGACAAAGCACAGGGTTATAGCAATCAGCCCCAGCATTTT
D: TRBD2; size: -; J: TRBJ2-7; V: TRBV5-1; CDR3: CASSLEGLAVGYEQYF; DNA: TGCGCCAGCAGCTTAGAAGGACTAGCGGTAGGCTACGAGCAGTACTTC
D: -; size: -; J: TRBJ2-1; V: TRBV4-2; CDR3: CASSRLGGEQFF; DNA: TGTGCCAGCAGCCGACTAGGCGGTGAGCAGTTCTTC
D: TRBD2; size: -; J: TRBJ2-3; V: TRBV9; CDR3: CASSAEAGGPTDTQYF; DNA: TGTGCCAGCAGCGCTGAAGCGGGAGGGCCAACAGATACGCAGTATTTT
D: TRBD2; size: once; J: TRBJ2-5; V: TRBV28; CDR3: CASSPGLAIKETQYF; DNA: TGTGCCAGCAGCCCGGGACTAGCGATAAAAGAGACCCAGTACTTC
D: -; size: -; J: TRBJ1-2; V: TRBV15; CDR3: CATSTPVRDPVDYGYTF; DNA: TGTGCCACCAGCACCCCGGTCCGGGATCCGGTGGACTATGGCTACACCTTC
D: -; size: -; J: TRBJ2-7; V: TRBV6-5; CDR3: CASSEGGAYEQYF; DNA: TGTGCCAGCAGCGAAGGGGGGGCCTACGAGCAGTACTTC
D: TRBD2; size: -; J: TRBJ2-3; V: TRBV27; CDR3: CATAPGTSGHAHTQYF; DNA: TGTGCCACTGCCCCAGGGACTAGCGGCCACGCCCATACGCAGTATTTT
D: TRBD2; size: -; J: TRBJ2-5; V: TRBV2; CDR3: CASSEGTRTSAQETQYF; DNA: TGTGCCAGCAGTGAAGGGACAAGGACTAGCGCCCAAGAGACCCAGTACTTC
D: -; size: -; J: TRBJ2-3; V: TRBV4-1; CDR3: CASSPLRDVDTDTQYF; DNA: TGCGCCAGCAGCCCTCTCCGGGACGTAGACACAGATACGCAGTATTTT
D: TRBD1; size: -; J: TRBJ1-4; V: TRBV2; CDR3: CASRDRGDEKLFF; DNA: TGTGCCAGCAGGGACAGGGGGGATGAAAAACTGTTTTTT
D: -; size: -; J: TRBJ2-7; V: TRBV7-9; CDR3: CASSPEASYEQYF; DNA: TGTGCCAGCAGCCCGGAGGCCTCCTACGAGCAGTACTTC
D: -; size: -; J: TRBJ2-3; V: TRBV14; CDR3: CASSRPGTLEDTQYF; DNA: TGTGCCAGCAGCCGTCCCGGGACCCTGGAAGATACGCAGTATTTT
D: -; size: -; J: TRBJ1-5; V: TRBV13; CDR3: CASSLGSGGNQPQHF; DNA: TGTGCCAGCAGCTTAGGGTCAGGCGGCAATCAGCCCCAGCATTTT
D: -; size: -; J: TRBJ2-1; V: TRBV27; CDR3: CASSLVLAAYNEQFF; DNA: TGTGCCAGCAGTTTAGTTCTAGCAGCCTACAATGAGCAGTTCTTC
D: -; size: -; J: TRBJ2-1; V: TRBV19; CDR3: CASSVRGRDEQFF; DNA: TGTGCCAGTAGTGTGAGGGGTCGAGATGAGCAGTTCTTC
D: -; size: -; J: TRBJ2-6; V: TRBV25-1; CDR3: CASGKQFSGANVLTF; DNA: TGTGCCAGCGGTAAACAATTCTCTGGGGCCAACGTCCTGACTTTC
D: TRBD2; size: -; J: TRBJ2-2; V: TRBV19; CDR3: CASSITAGAPGELFF; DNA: TGTGCCAGTAGTATCACAGCGGGAGCCCCCGGGGAGCTGTTTTTT
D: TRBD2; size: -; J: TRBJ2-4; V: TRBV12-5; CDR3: CASGFQLAGSTPNIQYF; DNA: TGTGCTAGTGGTTTCCAACTAGCGGGCTCGACACCAAACATTCAGTACTTC
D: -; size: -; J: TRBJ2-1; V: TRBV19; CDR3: CASSILWGRGNEQFF; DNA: TGTGCCAGTAGTATATTGTGGGGGCGAGGCAATGAGCAGTTCTTC
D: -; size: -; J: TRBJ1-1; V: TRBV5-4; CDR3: CASSLEGNTEAFF; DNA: TGTGCCAGCAGCTTGGAGGGGAACACTGAAGCTTTCTTT
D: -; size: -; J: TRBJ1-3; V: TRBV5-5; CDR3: CASSPRYGNTIYF; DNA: TGTGCCAGCAGCCCACGGTACGGAAACACCATATATTTT
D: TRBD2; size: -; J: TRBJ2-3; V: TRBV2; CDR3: CASSENLGLAGGDTQYF; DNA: TGTGCCAGCAGTGAAAACCTGGGACTAGCGGGAGGGGATACGCAGTATTTT
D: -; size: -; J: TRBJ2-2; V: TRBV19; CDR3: CASSILGNTGELFF; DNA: TGTGCCAGTAGTATTCTTGGGAACACCGGGGAGCTGTTTTTT
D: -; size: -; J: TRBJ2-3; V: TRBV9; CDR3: CASSVAGYTDTQYF; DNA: TGTGCCAGCAGCGTCGCTGGTTACACAGATACGCAGTATTTT
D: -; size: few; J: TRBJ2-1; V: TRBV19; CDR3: CASSMTASSEQFF; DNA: TGTGCCAGTAGTATGACGGCCTCAAGTGAGCAGTTCTTC
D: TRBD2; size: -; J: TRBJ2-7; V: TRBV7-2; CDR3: CASSLLRAGEGYEQYF; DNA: TGTGCCAGCAGCCTCCTCAGAGCGGGAGAGGGCTACGAGCAGTACTTC
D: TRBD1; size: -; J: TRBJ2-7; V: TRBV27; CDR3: CASSPRDRRYEQYF; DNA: TGTGCCAGCAGTCCTCGGGACAGGAGATACGAGCAGTACTTC
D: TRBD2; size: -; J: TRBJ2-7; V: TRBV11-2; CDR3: CASSDQTSVKSYEQYF; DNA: TGTGCCAGCAGCGACCAGACTAGCGTCAAATCCTACGAGCAGTACTTC
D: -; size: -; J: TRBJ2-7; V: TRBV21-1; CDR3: CASSKAGRGNPLEQYF; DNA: TGTGCCAGCAGCAAAGCGGGCAGGGGGAATCCCCTCGAGCAGTACTTC
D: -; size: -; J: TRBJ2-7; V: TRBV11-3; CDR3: CASSYRAPYEQYF; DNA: TGTGCCAGCAGCTACAGGGCACCCTACGAGCAGTACTTC
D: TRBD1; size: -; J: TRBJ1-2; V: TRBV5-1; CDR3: CASSLNRDRGNGYTF; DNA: TGCGCCAGCAGCCTGAATCGGGACAGGGGTAATGGCTACACCTTC
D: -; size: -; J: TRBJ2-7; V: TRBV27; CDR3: CASSLSGGWEQYF; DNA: TGTGCCAGCAGTTTATCGGGGGGCTGGGAGCAGTACTTC
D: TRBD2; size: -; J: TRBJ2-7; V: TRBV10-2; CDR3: CASGAGLYEQYF; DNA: TGCGCCAGCGGAGCGGGGCTCTACGAGCAGTACTTC
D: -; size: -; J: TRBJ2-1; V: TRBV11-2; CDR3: CASSLELEQFF; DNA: TGTGCCAGCAGCTTAGAGCTAGAGCAGTTCTTC
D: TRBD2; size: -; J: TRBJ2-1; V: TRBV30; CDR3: CAWSPSGNAYNEQFF; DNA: TGTGCCTGGAGTCCTAGCGGGAACGCCTACAATGAGCAGTTCTTC
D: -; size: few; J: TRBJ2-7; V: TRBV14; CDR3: CASSYGVAYEQYF; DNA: TGTGCCAGCAGCTACGGGGTGGCCTACGAGCAGTACTTC